This is a list of T cell receptor beta chains from one sample in a study of neurological immune-mediated disorders. TCRdb re-called the 5' RACE reads with MiXCR, one entry per CDR3 protein. The sample carries roughly 100,000 distinct CDR3 sequences, about 10% recorded once. Sequencing was performed on PBMCs. All receptors come from a female donor with HTLV-1-associated myelopathy (HAM/TSP). Both conserved end residues are part of each CDR3. Fields, in order: D gene, clone size, V gene, J gene, CDR3 DNA, CDR3 protein. The D gene is left open where the match is weak. Clone sizes are given selectively: once, few, many, or a class where the clone is expanded.

NA	many	TRBV15	TRBJ2-5	TGTGCTACCAGCAGAGATATAGGGGACCAAGAGACCCAGTACTTC	CATSRDIGDQETQYF
TRBD2	few	TRBV24-1	TRBJ2-5	TGTGCCACCAGTGACCGACTAGCGGGGGGACAACAAGAGACCCAGTACTTC	CATSDRLAGGQQETQYF
TRBD1	few	TRBV7-9	TRBJ2-7	TGTGCCAGCAGCCTAGGGGACAGGGGCTCCGAGCAGTACTTC	CASSLGDRGSEQYF
NA	many	TRBV20-1	TRBJ2-1	TGCAGTGCTAGAGATCGCTCTCTTGCCGGGACTCCCTTGCAGTTCTTC	CSARDRSLAGTPLQFF
NA	many	TRBV5-1	TRBJ2-3	TGCGCCAGCAGCTTGTTTCAAGGGGCGGAGGCAGATACGCAGTATTTT	CASSLFQGAEADTQYF
TRBD1	many	TRBV5-1	TRBJ2-2	TGCGCCAGCAGCGCGACAGGGGGTTCGGGCGGGGAGCTGTTTTTT	CASSATGGSGGELFF
NA	many	TRBV3-1	TRBJ2-1	TGTGCCAGCAGCCAAGGATTTAGGGGGGGCAGTGAGCAGTTCTTC	CASSQGFRGGSEQFF
NA	many	TRBV6-5	TRBJ2-1	TGTGCGTCGGGGGCCGGGTACAATGAGCAGTTCTTC	CASGAGYNEQFF
NA	NA	TRBV5-5	TRBJ2-3	TGTGCCAGCAGCTTGGAAGAGTATTACTCAGATACGCAGTATTTT	CASSLEEYYSDTQYF
NA	many	TRBV14	TRBJ2-7	TGTGCCAGCAGCCTTATGGGGCCACTCAGTTACGAGCAGTACTTC	CASSLMGPLSYEQYF
NA	many	TRBV5-6	TRBJ1-1	TGTGCCAGCAGCTTTACGCTTAACACTGAAGCTTTCTTT	CASSFTLNTEAFF
TRBD1	many	TRBV20-1	TRBJ2-2	TGCAGTGCCGCCCTCGGACAGGGCCGAACCGGGGAGCTGTTTTTT	CSAALGQGRTGELFF
TRBD2	once	TRBV7-2	TRBJ2-1	TGTGCCAGCAGCTTAGTCCCTCAGGGGGAGTTAGCGGGGGGCCCCTACAATGAGCAGTTCTTC	CASSLVPQGELAGGPYNEQFF
TRBD2	many	TRBV5-1	TRBJ2-7	TGCGCCAGCAGCTTAGGAACTAGCGGCTACGAGCAGTACTTC	CASSLGTSGYEQYF
TRBD1	many	TRBV5-1	TRBJ2-2	TGCGCCAGCGCGACAGGGAGCAACACCGGGGAGCTGTTTTTT	CASATGSNTGELFF
NA	NA	TRBV20-1	TRBJ2-3	TGCAGTGCTTGGGGGGCGGAACACACAGATACGCAGTATTTT	CSAWGAEHTDTQYF
NA	few	TRBV20-1	TRBJ2-3	TGCAGTGCTAGCCTCCGGGGACGGGTTCCCCCAGATACGCAGTATTTT	CSASLRGRVPPDTQYF
NA	few	TRBV29-1	TRBJ2-7	TGCAGCGTTGAACGCGCAGGATCCTACGAGCAGTACTTC	CSVERAGSYEQYF
NA	NA	TRBV7-2	TRBJ1-2	TGTGCCAGCAGCTTAGCGCCGCAGGGGAACTATTTCTACACCTTC	CASSLAPQGNYFYTF
NA	many	TRBV7-2	TRBJ2-1	TGTGCCAGCAGCTTACACCGGGTTAGCAATGAGCAGTTCTTC	CASSLHRVSNEQFF
TRBD1	many	TRBV7-9	TRBJ2-2	TGTGCCAGCAGCTTAGTGGGGGACAGGAGACACACCGGGGAGCTGTTTTTT	CASSLVGDRRHTGELFF
NA	many	TRBV5-1	TRBJ2-7	TGCGCCAGCAGCCTAGCCGCCGGGGACGAGCAGTACTTC	CASSLAAGDEQYF
NA	many	TRBV3-1	TRBJ2-5	TGTGCCAGCAGCCAAGAGTCACAAGAGACCCAGTACTTC	CASSQESQETQYF
TRBD2	many	TRBV4-1	TRBJ2-3	TGCGCCAGCAGCCAAGACTTAGCGGGGGGGCGAGCAGATACGCAGTATTTT	CASSQDLAGGRADTQYF
TRBD2	many	TRBV20-1	TRBJ2-2	TGCAGTGCTAGAGATATAGCGGGGGCCCCCTCAGGGAGCACCGGGGAGCTGTTTTTT	CSARDIAGAPSGSTGELFF